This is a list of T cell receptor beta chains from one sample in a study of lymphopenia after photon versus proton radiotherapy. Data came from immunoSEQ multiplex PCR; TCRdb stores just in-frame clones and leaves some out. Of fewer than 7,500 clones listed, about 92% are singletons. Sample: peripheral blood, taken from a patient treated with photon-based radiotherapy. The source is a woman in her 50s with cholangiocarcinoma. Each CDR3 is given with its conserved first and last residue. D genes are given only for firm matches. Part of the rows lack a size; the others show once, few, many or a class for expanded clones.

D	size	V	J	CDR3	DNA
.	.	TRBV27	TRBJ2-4	CASSLVGQGAKNIQYF	TGTGCCAGCAGTTTAGTGGGTCAGGGAGCCAAAAACATTCAGTACTTC
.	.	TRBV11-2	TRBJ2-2	CASSLAPPTGELFF	TGTGCCAGCAGCTTAGCTCCACCCACCGGGGAGCTGTTTTTT
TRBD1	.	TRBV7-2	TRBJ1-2	CASSRDREDGYTF	TGTGCCAGCAGCCGGGACAGGGAGGATGGCTACACCTTC
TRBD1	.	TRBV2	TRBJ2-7	CASSERTGYSYEQYF	TGTGCCAGCAGTGAGAGGACAGGATACTCCTACGAGCAGTACTTC
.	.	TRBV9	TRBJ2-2	CASSVGQSNTGELFF	TGTGCCAGCAGCGTAGGCCAGTCGAACACCGGGGAGCTGTTTTTT
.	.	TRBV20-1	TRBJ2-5	CSAASPMTQYF	TGCAGTGCTGCGTCCCCAATGACCCAGTACTTC
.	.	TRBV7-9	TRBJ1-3	CASSLGPVRGLSGNTIYF	TGTGCCAGCAGCTTAGGACCGGTCCGGGGGTTGTCTGGAAACACCATATATTTT
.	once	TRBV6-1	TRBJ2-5	CASSVAGARETQYF	TGTGCCAGCAGTGTGGCGGGGGCCCGGGAGACCCAGTACTTC
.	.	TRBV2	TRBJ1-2	CASSEAPRSYGYTF	TGTGCCAGCAGTGAAGCGCCCAGGAGTTATGGCTACACCTTC
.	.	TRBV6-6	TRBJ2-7	CASSLDGLSYEQYF	TGTGCCAGCAGTTTGGACGGCCTATCCTACGAGCAGTACTTC
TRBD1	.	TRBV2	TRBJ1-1	CATRDRENTEAFF	TGTGCCACCAGGGACAGGGAGAACACTGAAGCTTTCTTT
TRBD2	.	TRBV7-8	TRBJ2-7	CASSVTAGGQYF	TGTGCCAGCAGCGTGACAGCGGGGGGGCAGTACTTC
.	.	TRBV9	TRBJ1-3	CASSATDISGNTIYF	TGTGCCAGCAGCGCGACGGACATCTCTGGAAACACCATATATTTT
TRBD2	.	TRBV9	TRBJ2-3	CASSNTPRLAGGADTQYF	TGTGCCAGCAGCAACACCCCCCGACTAGCGGGGGGTGCAGATACGCAGTATTTT
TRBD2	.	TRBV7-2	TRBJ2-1	CASSLARQRGVIPPSYNEQFF	TGTGCCAGCAGCTTAGCGAGGCAGCGGGGGGTAATCCCGCCGTCCTACAATGAGCAGTTCTTC
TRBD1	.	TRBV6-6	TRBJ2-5	CASRGQGAIRETQYF	TGTGCCAGCAGGGGACAGGGGGCGATTAGGGAGACCCAGTACTTC
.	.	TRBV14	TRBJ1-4	CASSQVGRTTNEKLFF	TGTGCCAGCAGCCAAGTCGGACGGACAACTAATGAAAAACTGTTTTTT
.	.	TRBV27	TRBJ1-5	CASREGVLSNQPQHF	TGTGCCAGCAGGGAGGGCGTGTTAAGCAATCAGCCCCAGCATTTT
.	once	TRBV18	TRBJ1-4	CASSPPAGAGEKLFF	TGTGCCAGCTCACCACCCGCTGGGGCGGGTGAAAAACTGTTTTTT